The 26 T cell receptor beta chains reported below all come from one sample, sequenced in a study of cytomegalovirus exposure and HLA in healthy donors. The PCR had 60 Vbeta and 13 Jbeta primers. Clones were read by immunoSEQ multiplex PCR, and TCRdb kept only the in-frame ones, dropping some. This table has about 160,000 clones, 82% appearing once. Specimen: PBMCs. The receptor set was obtained from a girl aged 5-17 years in good health and CMV-seropositive.

The V gene is TRBV19, the J gene TRBJ2-7; 8 bases align to TRBD2. Trimming removed 5 bases from V and 4 bases from J; junction bases left unmatched: 10. Per germline, CDR1 LNHDA and CDR2 SQIVND (reference sequence). CDR3 length equals 15 residues. The CDR3 coding sequence is TGTGCCAGTAGTCCGTTTTCCAGCGGGAGTTACGAGCAGTACTTC. This translates into CASSPFSSGSYEQYF.

The chain has TRBV5-1 and TRBJ2-5; 8 nucleotides match TRBD2. The CDR3 covers 14 residues. Losses at the gene ends were 1 base for V and 5 bases for J; bases not matched to a gene: 4. Germline V gene sequence: CDR1 SGHRS, CDR2 YFSETQ. Here the CDR3 reads CASSLNGGGETQYF. CDR3 sequence (DNA): TGCGCCAGCAGCTTGAACGGCGGGGGGGAGACCCAGTACTTC.

The J gene is TRBJ2-7, the V gene TRBV5-4; TRBD2 aligns across 13 bases. The V segment lost 5 bases and the J segment 7 bases; nucleotides outside the gene matches: 6. The CDR3 is 14 amino acids. The V gene's germline CDR1 is SGHNT and CDR2 YYREEE (reference sequence). The CDR3: CASRLWGLAGEQYF. CDR3 coding DNA: TGTGCCAGCAGGCTGTGGGGACTAGCGGGAGAGCAGTACTTC.

To note about this clone: At one boundary the junction diverges from the germline segment, which might be a read error. The chain is built from TRBV10-3 and TRBJ2-7, with D possibly being TRBD2 (5 bases). CDR1 and CDR2 (germline): ENHRY, SYGVKD. CDR3 length: 14 amino acids. Written as DNA, the CDR3 is TGTGCCATCAGTGAGTCTCTTCGGCGGGTGGAGCCGTACTTC. It yields the protein CAISESLRRVEPYF.

The sample holds a few counts of this clone. V is TRBV7-2 and J is TRBJ1-1, with D tentatively TRBD1 (5 bases). The CDR3 is 16 residues long. V lost 3 bases, J lost 1 base, and 15 bases lay in between. The germline V gene has CDR1 SGHTA and CDR2 FQGNSA. The CDR3 DNA reads as TGTGCCAGCAGCTTTACGTACGGACAAAGGAACACTGAAGCTTTCTTT. Translation gives CASSFTYGQRNTEAFF.

The chain is built from TRBV2 and TRBJ1-2, with D tentatively TRBD1 (5 bases). Trimming shortened V by 3 bases and J by 12 bases, and 14 bases separated the two germline ends. In germline, CDR1 is SNHLY, CDR2 FYNNEI. CDR3 size: 12 residues. The CDR3 region has the DNA TGTGCCAGCAGTGAGGGGGGGTTTTGGCACACCTTC. Encoded protein: CASSEGGFWHTF.

The chain combines TRBV5-8 with TRBJ2-2; D is undetermined. CDR3 length: 15 amino acids. V was shortened by 3 bases and J by 4 bases, with 13 bases between the two germline ends. Germline V CDR1 and CDR2: SGHTS, YDEGEE. CDR3 residues: CASSSFLRSTGELFF. DNA for the CDR3: TGTGCCAGCAGCTCGTTTTTACGGAGCACCGGGGAGCTGTTTTTT.

The chain couples TRBV19 to TRBJ1-3; the match to TRBD1 covers 12 bases. From germline, CDR1 is LNHDA and CDR2 SQIVND (reference sequence). J gave up 0 bases and V 5 bases, and 14 bases lay outside the gene matches. This CDR3 comprises 20 residues. The CDR3 here is CASSATAPGQGATSGNTIYF. CDR3 bases: TGTGCCAGTAGTGCAACGGCACCGGGACAGGGGGCCACCTCTGGAAACACCATATATTTT.

This clone was observed a handful of times. The chain employs TRBV10-3 and TRBJ1-1; D is uncertain. Trimming removed 8 bases from V and 3 bases from J, with 10 bases in between. The germline V gene encodes CDR1 ENHRY and CDR2 SYGVKD. This CDR3 region has 12 residues. DNA of the CDR3: TGTGCCATCTCCAGGTCGGACACTGAAGCTTTCTTT. Translating it yields CAISRSDTEAFF.

This clone came up once. The CDR3 spells CASSEWTGVQPQHF. CDR3 bases: TGTGCCAGCAGTGAATGGACAGGGGTTCAGCCCCAGCATTTT. This chain links TRBV2 with TRBJ1-5, with 9 bases identical to TRBD1. This CDR3 region has 14 residues. Germline CDR1 is SNHLY and CDR2 is FYNNEI. V lost 2 bases to trimming and J lost 6 bases; unmatched junction nucleotides: 2.

The V and J genes are TRBV2 and TRBJ2-2, with D possibly matching TRBD1 (6 bases). The germline CDR1 and CDR2 sequences are SNHLY and FYNNEI. The CDR3 contains 12 residues. The V and J ends lost 10 bases and 6 bases respectively, with 12 bases between them. The CDR3 spells CAINRVAGELFF. The DNA of the CDR3 is TGTGCCATCAACAGGGTCGCCGGGGAGCTGTTTTTT.

The J gene is TRBJ1-3, the V gene TRBV30; no clear D gene. This CDR3 contains 15 residues. The V gene lost 2 bases and the J gene lost 4 bases, with 15 bases spanning the gap. In germline, CDR1 is GTSNPN, CDR2 SVGIG (reference sequence). This CDR3 is CAWSPQELSGNTIYF. The CDR3 DNA is TGTGCCTGGAGTCCGCAGGAATTATCAGGAAACACCATATATTTT.

This clone was recorded only once. The rearrangement uses TRBV7-8 and TRBJ2-7; 7 bases agree with TRBD1. Germline V gene data show CDR1 as SGHVS and CDR2 as FQNEAQ. The CDR3 is made up of 14 amino acids. The J segment lost 5 bases and the V segment lost 4 bases, leaving 8 bases of the junction unmatched. Written as DNA, the CDR3 is TGTGCCAGCAGCTCCGTGACAGGGTCGGACGAGCAGTACTTC. Encoded protein: CASSSVTGSDEQYF. Drawing the rest from reference TRBV7-8 and TRBJ2-7, the complete variable domain is GAGVSQSPRYKVAKRGQDVALRCDPISGHVSLFWYQQALGQGPEFLTYFQNEAQLDKSGLPSDRFFAERPEGSVSTLKIQRTQQEDSAVYLCASSSVTGSDEQYFGPGTRLTVT.

This clone has only a few counts. The rearrangement joins TRBV27 to TRBJ1-5; 8 bases line up with TRBD1. V trimming: 4 bases; J trimming: 6 bases; junction bases outside the gene matches: 5. The CDR3 contains 14 residues. Per germline, CDR1 MNHEY and CDR2 SMNVEV (reference sequence). This CDR3 reads CASSWTGRAQPQHF. CDR3 bases: TGTGCCAGCAGTTGGACAGGGAGGGCTCAGCCCCAGCATTTT.

The chain is built from TRBV4-3 and TRBJ1-1; D unclear. This CDR3 has 14 amino acids. The V end lost 2 bases, the J end lost 11 bases, and 18 bases lay between the germline ends. Per germline, CDR1 LGHNA and CDR2 YSLEER. The chain's CDR3 is CASSQSGGKEMAFF. CDR3 DNA: TGCGCCAGCAGCCAAAGCGGAGGGAAGGAGATGGCTTTCTTT.

This clone was counted a few times. The chain combines TRBV6-5 with TRBJ1-3, with TRBD1 matching over 7 bases. The CDR3 has 15 residues. V lost 6 bases, J lost 0 bases, and 5 bases stayed unmatched. CDR1 and CDR2 from the germline V gene are MNHEY and SVGAGI. CDR3 coding DNA: TGTGCCAGCAGGAAGACAGGGCGCTCTGGAAACACCATATATTTT. This codes for CASRKTGRSGNTIYF.

The chain couples TRBV19 to TRBJ2-1; 11 nucleotides agree with TRBD2. CDR3 length: 16 amino acids. CDR1 is LNHDA, CDR2 SQIVND, per germline (reference sequence). V lost 3 bases and J lost 2; bases outside the gene matches: 3. The CDR3 DNA follows: TGTGCCAGTAGTATCGTAGCGGGGGGGACCTACAATGAGCAGTTCTTC. It encodes CASSIVAGGTYNEQFF.

V gene TRBV5-6 combines with J gene TRBJ2-7; D is unresolved. V was pared by 0 bases and J by 0 bases, with 7 bases between. Germline assignment: CDR1 SGHDT and CDR2 YYEEEE. CDR3 length equals 14 residues. The CDR3 coding sequence is TGTGCCAGCAGCTTGGGTCTCCGCTCCTACGAGCAGTACTTC. Protein sequence: CASSLGLRSYEQYF.

V usage is TRBV5-4 and J usage is TRBJ2-2; 11 bases are a match to TRBD1. With 3 bases clipped from V and 3 bases from J, the junction kept 1 base outside the gene matches. Germline CDR1 is SGHNT and CDR2 is YYREEE (reference sequence). This CDR3 spans 15 amino acids. The chain's CDR3 is CASSSGQGDTGELFF. DNA for the CDR3: TGTGCCAGCAGCTCGGGACAGGGGGACACCGGGGAGCTGTTTTTT.

The chain is built from TRBV29-1 and TRBJ1-2; 7 positions match TRBD1. The CDR3 length is 13 residues. Trimming took 2 bases from V and 3 from J; bases not matched to a gene: 3. Germline V lookup: CDR1 SQVTM, CDR2 ANQGSEA. The CDR3 spells CSVESGTDYGYTF. In nucleotides, the CDR3 is TGCAGCGTTGAATCAGGGACAGACTATGGCTACACCTTC.

This clone has a handful of counts. The V gene is TRBV9, the J gene TRBJ2-7, with 7 positions matching TRBD1. Germline CDR1 SGDLS, CDR2 YYNGEE. The J segment lost 5 bases and the V segment lost 0 bases, leaving 11 bases of the junction unmatched. The CDR3 covers 16 residues. In DNA, the CDR3 is TGTGCCAGCAGCGTAGGAGGGGGCAGGGGAAGGGACGAGCAGTACTTC. Its translation is CASSVGGGRGRDEQYF.

This clone appeared a single time. The chain joins TRBV9 to TRBJ2-7, with TRBD2 matching over 7 bases. From germline, CDR1 is SGDLS and CDR2 YYNGEE. The CDR3 runs 15 residues. Losses at the gene ends were 0 bases for V and 3 bases for J; bases not matched to a gene: 6. The CDR3 sequence: CASSVGGGSVYEQYF. CDR3 nucleotide sequence: TGTGCCAGCAGCGTAGGGGGCGGGAGTGTCTACGAGCAGTACTTC.

V and J are TRBV7-2 and TRBJ1-4, with 8 bases fitting TRBD1. CDR1 and CDR2 from the germline V gene are SGHTA and FQGNSA. The trim removed 1 base at V and 8 bases at J, leaving 3 bases unmatched. The CDR3 totals 14 residues. DNA for the CDR3: TGTGCCAGCAGCTTAGGGACAGGGAAGGAAAAACTGTTTTTT. Encoded protein: CASSLGTGKEKLFF.

V is TRBV6-5 and J is TRBJ2-1; a weak D match, TRBD2 (6 bases). CDR1 MNHEY and CDR2 SVGAGI come from the germline V gene. CDR3 length: 14 residues. Trimming shortened V by 8 bases and J by 2 bases, and 13 bases separated the two germline ends. The CDR3 protein is CASGRGGAYNEQFF. The CDR3, as DNA: TGTGCCAGCGGGCGGGGCGGGGCCTACAATGAGCAGTTCTTC.

The chain links TRBV9 to TRBJ2-1; 12 bases match TRBD2. J lost 2 bases, V lost 0 bases, and 0 bases had no gene match. Germline loops: CDR1 SGDLS, CDR2 YYNGEE. The CDR3 is 16 amino acids. CDR3 sequence: CASSVGLAGAYNEQFF. DNA of the CDR3: TGTGCCAGCAGCGTAGGACTAGCGGGAGCCTACAATGAGCAGTTCTTC.

Only one count was recorded for this clone. This chain's CDR3 is CASSLQTGGATGELFF. CDR3 bases: TGTGCCAGCAGCTTGCAGACAGGGGGCGCAACCGGGGAGCTGTTTTTT. The chain combines TRBV5-5 with TRBJ2-2, with TRBD1 matching over 10 bases. This CDR3 region has 16 residues. V was pared by 1 base and J by 5 bases, with 5 bases of the junction left unmatched. Germline V gene lookup returns CDR1 SGHKS and CDR2 YYEKEE (reference sequence).